This TCR beta chain came from a study of blood T cell repertoires in COVID-19. Study background: Donors in the United States, Italy and Spain gave samples during acute or convalescent COVID-19. PBMCs, B-cell-depleted T cells, or T cells were the source of the cDNA or gDNA that made up the material.

Original processing methods: Researchers report that nucleated cell counts were estimated from reference gene primer amplification. Profiled with immunoSEQ multiplex PCR; TCRdb holds only in-frame clones, not every one. The V and J calls and clone size are taken from that table; D and trimming were inferred from the DNA. The data show more than 9,500 clones, with 75% to 85% seen just once and approximately 3.8% held by the top ten. Trimming removed 0 bases from V and 5 bases from J; junction bases left unmatched: 3. The CDR3 length is 15 residues. CDR1 is LNHNV, CDR2 YYDKDF, per germline (reference sequence).

V and J are TRBV15 and TRBJ2-7, with TRBD2 matching 11 bases. The TCR sequence derives from a woman in her sixties with acute or convalescent COVID-19. The sequenced sample was peripheral blood. For the CDR3, the DNA is TGTGCCACCAGCAGAGAACCGGGACTAGCGGACGAGCAGTACTTC. This gives the protein CATSREPGLADEQYF.